This T cell receptor (beta chain) was obtained from a study of T-cell memory formation after mild COVID-19. TCRdb called the 5' RACE reads again in MiXCR, with one record for every CDR3 protein. This table holds roughly 170,000 distinct CDR3 sequences, about 20% found once. This clonotype has more than one count but fewer than ten. Its antigen is unknown. Trimming removed 3 bases from V and 6 bases from J, with 12 bases in between. This CDR3 has 14 residues. CDR1 is SGDLS and CDR2 is YYNGEE in the germline V gene. General study points: Pre-infection memory already had some responding clones, implying cross-reactive memory joined.

The specimen was PBMCs or a T cell subset sorted from them (not recorded which). This receptor was obtained from an adult woman who had mild COVID-19 (a few samples of this study predate the infection). Cell type and time point are not known. The chain is built from TRBV9 and TRBJ2-2; D may correspond to TRBD1 or TRBD2 (5 bases each). Written as DNA, the CDR3 is TGTGCCAGCAGCGAGGGACGGACGCCCGGGGAGCTGTTTTTT. Translating gives CASSEGRTPGELFF. The full variable domain, in which reference TRBV9 and TRBJ2-2 provide the parts outside the CDR3, is DSGVTQTPKHLITATGQRVTLRCSPRSGDLSVYWYQQSLDQGLQFLIQYYNGEERAKGNILERFSAQQFPDLHSELNLSSLELGDSALYFCASSEGRTPGELFFGEGSRLTVL.